The clone carrying this TCR beta chain was counted only a few times. The data are from a study of CD8+ T cells in alopecia areata. In the study overall: Each day, treated patients took oral tofacitinib twice, at 5 to 10 mg per dose.

Those with alopecia areata gave lesional scalp punch biopsies and peripheral blood. PBMCs served as the source from which CD4+ and CD8+ T cells were sorted. RNA, once extracted, was reverse transcribed into cDNA for use as the sequencing template. Produced via immunoSEQ multiplex PCR; TCRdb's table is partial and in-frame only. The sample lists about 200,000 clones, roughly 57% occurring once. Trimming took off 10 bases at V and 0 bases at J, with 11 bases between the two ends. Germline loops: CDR1 ENHRY, CDR2 SYGVKD. The CDR3 extends over 13 amino acids. This TCR derives from a human donor with alopecia areata. V usage is TRBV10-3 and J usage is TRBJ2-3; no clear D gene. The sequencing used CD4+ T cells sorted from blood, collected at week 0. The CDR3 coding sequence is TGTGCCACCACGGAGCATAGCACAGATACGCAGTATTTT. Its translation: CATTEHSTDTQYF.